A selection of T cell receptor beta chains follows, all from one sample in a study of T cell repertoires in cytomegalovirus infection. Their antigens remain unidentified. TCRdb called the reads again in MiXCR, with one record for every CDR3 protein. Of about 310,000 distinct CDR3 sequences in the sample, roughly 25% were seen once. The sample in question was cultured PBMCs, obtained from culture after CMV antigen stimulation. These receptors all come from a human donor in good health (CMV status not recorded). Some clones in this sample may be carry-over from other donors' samples. Each CDR3 is given with its conserved first and last residue. Each record gives: D gene, clone size, J gene, V gene, CDR3 length, CDR3 DNA, CDR3 protein. D genes are given only for firm matches. Size values are once, few and many counts, or a class for expanded clones, and some rows have none.

d_gene: NA; abundance: many; j_gene: TRBJ2-4; v_gene: TRBV6-1; len: 14; CDR3nt: TGTGCCAGCAGTGAATTGGCAGCCAAAAACATTCAGTACTTC; CDR3aa: CASSELAAKNIQYF
d_gene: NA; abundance: NA; j_gene: TRBJ2-7; v_gene: TRBV6-6; len: 15; CDR3nt: TGTGCCAGCAGTTACGTGCCCTCGGGGAGCCACGAGCAGTACTTC; CDR3aa: CASSYVPSGSHEQYF
d_gene: NA; abundance: few; j_gene: TRBJ2-6; v_gene: TRBV6-6; len: 12; CDR3nt: TGTGCCAGTCAAGTAGGGGCCAACGTCCTGACTTTC; CDR3aa: CASQVGANVLTF
d_gene: TRBD2; abundance: NA; j_gene: TRBJ2-5; v_gene: TRBV7-2; len: 16; CDR3nt: TGTGCCAGCAGCCTGACCGGGACTAGCGGGAAAGTGACCCAGTACTTC; CDR3aa: CASSLTGTSGKVTQYF
d_gene: NA; abundance: NA; j_gene: TRBJ1-1; v_gene: TRBV24-1; len: 13; CDR3nt: TGTGCCACCAGTACCGACAGGAACACTGAAGCTTTCTTT; CDR3aa: CATSTDRNTEAFF
d_gene: NA; abundance: NA; j_gene: TRBJ2-4; v_gene: TRBV12-3/TRBV12-4; len: 13; CDR3nt: TGTGCCAGCAGTGTCACTTCCAAAAACATTCAGTACTTC; CDR3aa: CASSVTSKNIQYF
d_gene: TRBD2; abundance: NA; j_gene: TRBJ2-7; v_gene: TRBV20-1; len: 14; CDR3nt: TGCAGTGCTATGTATAGCGGGCACTCCTACGAGCAGTACTTC; CDR3aa: CSAMYSGHSYEQYF
d_gene: NA; abundance: few; j_gene: TRBJ2-7; v_gene: TRBV6-1; len: 13; CDR3nt: TGTGCCAGCAGCTGGGACCGAGAATACGAGCAGTACTTC; CDR3aa: CASSWDREYEQYF
d_gene: NA; abundance: many; j_gene: TRBJ2-1; v_gene: TRBV7-2; len: 17; CDR3nt: TGTGCCAGCAGCTTACAGTCTGGGCGGGTAGTGAACAATGAGCAGTTCTTC; CDR3aa: CASSLQSGRVVNNEQFF
d_gene: TRBD2; abundance: NA; j_gene: TRBJ2-3; v_gene: TRBV2; len: 16; CDR3nt: TGTGCCAGCAGTGACCCACTAGCGGGGGTCACAGATACGCAGTATTTT; CDR3aa: CASSDPLAGVTDTQYF
d_gene: TRBD2; abundance: few; j_gene: TRBJ2-2; v_gene: TRBV7-2; len: 15; CDR3nt: TGTGCCAGCAGCCCGGGAGGGCCGAACACCGGGGAGCTGTTTTTT; CDR3aa: CASSPGGPNTGELFF
d_gene: TRBD2; abundance: NA; j_gene: TRBJ2-5; v_gene: TRBV11-2; len: 16; CDR3nt: TGTGCCAGCAGCTCAGTGAGCGGGAGGAGTCAAGAGACCCAGTACTTC; CDR3aa: CASSSVSGRSQETQYF
d_gene: NA; abundance: NA; j_gene: TRBJ2-7; v_gene: TRBV25-1; len: 13; CDR3nt: TGTGCCAGCAGCTCCGGATGGGCGAGCGAGCAGTACTTC; CDR3aa: CASSSGWASEQYF
d_gene: NA; abundance: many; j_gene: TRBJ2-5; v_gene: TRBV5-6; len: 15; CDR3nt: TGTGCCAGCAGCGACCGGACTCTCGGAGGGGAGACCCAGTACTTC; CDR3aa: CASSDRTLGGETQYF
d_gene: NA; abundance: many; j_gene: TRBJ2-3; v_gene: TRBV7-2; len: 16; CDR3nt: TGTGCCAGCAGCTTAGCGATGGGGGAGTTCGCAGATACGCAGTATTTT; CDR3aa: CASSLAMGEFADTQYF
d_gene: NA; abundance: many; j_gene: TRBJ1-4; v_gene: TRBV12-3/TRBV12-4; len: 17; CDR3nt: TGTGCCAGCAAGATCGGACAGCTGGGTTGGAGGGATGAAAAACTGTTTTTT; CDR3aa: CASKIGQLGWRDEKLFF
d_gene: TRBD2; abundance: NA; j_gene: TRBJ2-1; v_gene: TRBV6-2/TRBV6-3; len: 16; CDR3nt: TGTGCCAGCGTAGAATTCGGACTAGCGGGAAACAATGAGCAGTTCTTC; CDR3aa: CASVEFGLAGNNEQFF
d_gene: TRBD1; abundance: NA; j_gene: TRBJ1-1; v_gene: TRBV7-9; len: 13; CDR3nt: TGTGCCAGCAGCTCCGCGGACAGGGCTGAAGCTTTCTTT; CDR3aa: CASSSADRAEAFF
d_gene: TRBD1; abundance: few; j_gene: TRBJ1-5; v_gene: TRBV27; len: 17; CDR3nt: TGTGCCAGCAGTTTATCGTCAGGGGACAGGGCCAATCAGCCCCAGCATTTT; CDR3aa: CASSLSSGDRANQPQHF
d_gene: NA; abundance: many; j_gene: TRBJ2-3; v_gene: TRBV7-2; len: 14; CDR3nt: TGTGCCAGCAGCGCGACGAGCATCACAGATACGCAGTATTTT; CDR3aa: CASSATSITDTQYF
d_gene: TRBD1; abundance: few; j_gene: TRBJ2-7; v_gene: TRBV15; len: 16; CDR3nt: TGTGCCACCAGCAGATCATCCGGGACAGGGATCAACGAGCAGTACTTC; CDR3aa: CATSRSSGTGINEQYF
d_gene: NA; abundance: few; j_gene: TRBJ2-3; v_gene: TRBV24-1; len: 13; CDR3nt: TGTGCCACCAGTGACCAGCTGACAGATACGCAGTATTTT; CDR3aa: CATSDQLTDTQYF
d_gene: TRBD1; abundance: NA; j_gene: TRBJ1-1; v_gene: TRBV12-3/TRBV12-4; len: 16; CDR3nt: TGTGCCAGCAGGAGCCGACAGGGGCACTTGAACACTGAAGCTTTCTTT; CDR3aa: CASRSRQGHLNTEAFF
d_gene: TRBD2; abundance: NA; j_gene: TRBJ2-1; v_gene: TRBV6-1; len: 15; CDR3nt: TGTGCCAGCAGTCGCACAGGCGGGAGTTATAATGAGCAGTTCTTC; CDR3aa: CASSRTGGSYNEQFF
d_gene: TRBD2; abundance: NA; j_gene: TRBJ2-5; v_gene: TRBV4-1; len: 19; CDR3nt: TGCGCCAGCAGCCAAGCAATGGAGTTAGCGGGAGGCCACGAGGAGACCCAGTACTTC; CDR3aa: CASSQAMELAGGHEETQYF
d_gene: TRBD1; abundance: few; j_gene: TRBJ2-4; v_gene: TRBV28; len: 14; CDR3nt: TGTGCCAGCAGTTCCTATCGACAGGGGGACATTCAGTACTTC; CDR3aa: CASSSYRQGDIQYF
d_gene: NA; abundance: few; j_gene: TRBJ2-5; v_gene: TRBV12-3/TRBV12-4; len: 13; CDR3nt: TGTGCCAGCAGTTTTGGTGACCCAGTCACCCAGTACTTC; CDR3aa: CASSFGDPVTQYF
d_gene: NA; abundance: many; j_gene: TRBJ2-4; v_gene: TRBV7-8; len: 13; CDR3nt: TGTGCCAGCAGCTTAAGGGTCGGTAAAGCGGAATACTTC; CDR3aa: CASSLRVGKAEYF
d_gene: TRBD1; abundance: NA; j_gene: TRBJ1-1; v_gene: TRBV6-5; len: 14; CDR3nt: TGTGCCAGCACCCGAAAAAGGACAGGGGCTGAAGCTTTCTTT; CDR3aa: CASTRKRTGAEAFF
d_gene: NA; abundance: few; j_gene: TRBJ1-2; v_gene: TRBV6-1; len: 12; CDR3nt: TGTGCCATCTCGGACAGTTTAAGAGGCTACACCTTC; CDR3aa: CAISDSLRGYTF
d_gene: NA; abundance: NA; j_gene: TRBJ2-3; v_gene: TRBV19; len: 14; CDR3nt: TGTGCCACAGCGACATCCCCGGGCACAGATACGCAGTATTTT; CDR3aa: CATATSPGTDTQYF
d_gene: TRBD2; abundance: few; j_gene: TRBJ2-2; v_gene: TRBV7-9; len: 17; CDR3nt: TGTGCCAGCAGCAAACCCTTCGGGACTACTAACACCGGGGAGCTGTTTTTT; CDR3aa: CASSKPFGTTNTGELFF
d_gene: TRBD2; abundance: many; j_gene: TRBJ2-5; v_gene: TRBV7-2; len: 15; CDR3nt: TGTGCCAGCAGCTTAGGCGGGAGCCACCAAGAGACCCAGTACTTC; CDR3aa: CASSLGGSHQETQYF
d_gene: TRBD1; abundance: few; j_gene: TRBJ1-1; v_gene: TRBV19; len: 13; CDR3nt: TGTGCCAGTAGGAAGGACAGGGTAACTGAAGCTTTCTTT; CDR3aa: CASRKDRVTEAFF
d_gene: NA; abundance: NA; j_gene: TRBJ1-4; v_gene: TRBV11-2; len: 13; CDR3nt: TGTGCCAGCAGCTTAGAACAGGGAACGGGACTGTTTTTT; CDR3aa: CASSLEQGTGLFF
d_gene: TRBD1; abundance: NA; j_gene: TRBJ2-1; v_gene: TRBV5-1; len: 15; CDR3nt: TGCGCCAGCAGCCCCGGGTCAGGGGGCATCGATGAGCAGTTCTTC; CDR3aa: CASSPGSGGIDEQFF
d_gene: NA; abundance: NA; j_gene: TRBJ2-3; v_gene: TRBV10-2; len: 14; CDR3nt: TGCGCCAGCACTTATGTCGGGGGCCCAGATACGCAGTATTTT; CDR3aa: CASTYVGGPDTQYF
d_gene: TRBD1; abundance: NA; j_gene: TRBJ2-5; v_gene: TRBV11-2; len: 15; CDR3nt: TGTGCCAGCAGCTATTCCCCAGGGGGCCAAGAGACCCAGTACTTC; CDR3aa: CASSYSPGGQETQYF
d_gene: NA; abundance: few; j_gene: TRBJ2-7; v_gene: TRBV7-9; len: 15; CDR3nt: TGTGCCAGCAGCTTAGGGATAGGGCTCAGCTACGAGCAGTACTTC; CDR3aa: CASSLGIGLSYEQYF
d_gene: TRBD1; abundance: NA; j_gene: TRBJ1-2; v_gene: TRBV19; len: 13; CDR3nt: TGTGCCAGTAGCATACAGGGGTACTATGGCTACACCTTC; CDR3aa: CASSIQGYYGYTF
d_gene: TRBD2; abundance: NA; j_gene: TRBJ2-5; v_gene: TRBV4-3; len: 14; CDR3nt: TGCGCCAGCAGCCTAGGGACTACCGATGCGACCCAGTACTTC; CDR3aa: CASSLGTTDATQYF
d_gene: TRBD2; abundance: few; j_gene: TRBJ2-1; v_gene: TRBV5-1; len: 17; CDR3nt: TGCGCCAGCAGCCGGGGTGGACTAGCGGGAGGAGGAGATGAGCAGTTCTTC; CDR3aa: CASSRGGLAGGGDEQFF
d_gene: NA; abundance: NA; j_gene: TRBJ2-2; v_gene: TRBV19; len: 13; CDR3nt: TGTGCCAGTAGGGCAGAGAACACCGGGGAGCTGTTTTTT; CDR3aa: CASRAENTGELFF
d_gene: NA; abundance: NA; j_gene: TRBJ2-3; v_gene: TRBV28; len: 12; CDR3nt: TGTGCCAGCAGGGAAGCAGCAGATACGCAGTATTTT; CDR3aa: CASREAADTQYF
d_gene: TRBD2; abundance: few; j_gene: TRBJ2-1; v_gene: TRBV11-2; len: 19; CDR3nt: TGTGCCAGCAGCGTCGGGACTAGCGTCCCCATGAAGGAGGACAATGAGCAGTTCTTC; CDR3aa: CASSVGTSVPMKEDNEQFF